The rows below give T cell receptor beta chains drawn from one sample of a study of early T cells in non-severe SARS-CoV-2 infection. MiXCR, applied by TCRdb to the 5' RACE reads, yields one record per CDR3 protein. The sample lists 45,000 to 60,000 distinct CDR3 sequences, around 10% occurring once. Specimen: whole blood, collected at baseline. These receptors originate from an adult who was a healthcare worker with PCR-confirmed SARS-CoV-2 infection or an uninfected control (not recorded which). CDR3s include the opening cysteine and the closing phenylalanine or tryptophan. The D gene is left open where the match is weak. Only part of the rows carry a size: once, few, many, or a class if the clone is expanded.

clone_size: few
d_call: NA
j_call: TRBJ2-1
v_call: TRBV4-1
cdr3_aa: CASSQDPGVDEQFF
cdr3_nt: TGCGCCAGCAGCCAAGATCCAGGGGTAGATGAGCAGTTCTTC

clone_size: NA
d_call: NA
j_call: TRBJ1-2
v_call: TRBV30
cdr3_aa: CAWSATVNYGYTF
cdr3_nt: TGTGCCTGGAGTGCCACAGTAAACTATGGCTACACCTTC

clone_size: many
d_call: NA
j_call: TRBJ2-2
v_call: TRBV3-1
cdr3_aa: CASSQDWNTGELFF
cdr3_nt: TGTGCCAGCAGCCAAGATTGGAACACCGGGGAGCTGTTTTTT

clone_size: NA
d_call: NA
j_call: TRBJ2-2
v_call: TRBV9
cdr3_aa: CASSVVWSASNTGELFF
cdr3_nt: TGTGCCAGCAGCGTAGTGTGGTCAGCTTCGAACACCGGGGAGCTGTTTTTT

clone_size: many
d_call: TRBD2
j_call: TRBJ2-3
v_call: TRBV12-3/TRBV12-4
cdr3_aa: CASSSAGGTDTQYF
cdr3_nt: TGTGCCAGCAGTTCGGCGGGAGGAACAGATACGCAGTATTTT

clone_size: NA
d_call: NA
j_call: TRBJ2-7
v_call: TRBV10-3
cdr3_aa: CAISDPYEQYF
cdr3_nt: TGTGCCATCAGTGACCCCTACGAGCAGTACTTC

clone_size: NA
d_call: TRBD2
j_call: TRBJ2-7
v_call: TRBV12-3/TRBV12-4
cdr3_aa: CASTPYLAGGYEQYF
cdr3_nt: TGTGCCAGCACTCCGTACCTAGCGGGAGGATACGAGCAGTACTTC

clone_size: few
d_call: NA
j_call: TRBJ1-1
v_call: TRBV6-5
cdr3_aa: CASSYWRSGGTEAFF
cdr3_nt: TGTGCCAGCAGTTACTGGCGGTCCGGCGGCACTGAAGCTTTCTTT

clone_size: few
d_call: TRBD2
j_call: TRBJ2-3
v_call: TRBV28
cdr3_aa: CASSTRTSGGYNTQYF
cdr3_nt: TGTGCCAGCAGTACCAGGACTAGCGGGGGCTATAATACGCAGTATTTT

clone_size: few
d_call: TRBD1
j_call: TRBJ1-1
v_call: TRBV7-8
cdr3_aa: CASSPRPTGRNTEAFF
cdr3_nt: TGTGCCAGCAGCCCGCGCCCGACAGGGAGGAACACTGAAGCTTTCTTT

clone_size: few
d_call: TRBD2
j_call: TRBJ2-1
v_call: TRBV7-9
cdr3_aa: CASSLEAGGLYEQFF
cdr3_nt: TGTGCCAGCAGCTTAGAAGCGGGGGGTCTCTATGAGCAGTTCTTC

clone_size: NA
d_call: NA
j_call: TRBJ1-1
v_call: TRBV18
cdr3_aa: CASSPSADHEAFF
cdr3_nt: TGTGCCAGCTCACCATCAGCCGACCATGAAGCTTTCTTT

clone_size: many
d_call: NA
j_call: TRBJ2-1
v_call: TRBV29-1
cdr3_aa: CSVEVEPYNEQFF
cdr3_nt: TGCAGCGTTGAAGTGGAACCCTACAATGAGCAGTTCTTC

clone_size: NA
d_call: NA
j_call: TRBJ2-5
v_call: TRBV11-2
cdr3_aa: CASSSGERPKETQYF
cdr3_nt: TGTGCCAGCAGCTCAGGGGAGCGGCCTAAAGAGACCCAGTACTTC

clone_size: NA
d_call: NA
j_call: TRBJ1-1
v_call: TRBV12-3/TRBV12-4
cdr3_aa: CASSYHRAPVAFF
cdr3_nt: TGTGCCAGCAGTTACCACCGGGCTCCGGTAGCTTTCTTT

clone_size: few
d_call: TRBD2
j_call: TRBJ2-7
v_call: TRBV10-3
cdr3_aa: CAVGLVEQYF
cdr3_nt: TGTGCCGTGGGACTAGTTGAGCAGTACTTC

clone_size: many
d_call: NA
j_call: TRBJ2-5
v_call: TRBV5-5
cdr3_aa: CASSTTGLQETQYF
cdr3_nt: TGTGCCAGCAGCACCACAGGGCTACAAGAGACCCAGTACTTC

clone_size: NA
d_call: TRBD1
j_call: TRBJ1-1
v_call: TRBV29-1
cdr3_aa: CSVVEVRGRSTEAFF
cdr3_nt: TGCAGCGTAGTGGAGGTCAGGGGGCGATCTACTGAAGCTTTCTTT

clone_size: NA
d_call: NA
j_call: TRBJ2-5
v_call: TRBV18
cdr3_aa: CASSPVNSQETQYF
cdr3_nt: TGTGCCAGCTCACCAGTTAATAGCCAAGAGACCCAGTACTTC

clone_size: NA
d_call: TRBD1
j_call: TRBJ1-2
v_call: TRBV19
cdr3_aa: CASSMGTDYGYTF
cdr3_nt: TGTGCCAGTAGTATGGGGACAGACTATGGCTACACCTTC

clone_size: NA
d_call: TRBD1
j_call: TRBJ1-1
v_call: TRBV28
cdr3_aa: CASSPPTGGLGNPEAFF
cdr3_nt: TGTGCCAGCAGTCCCCCAACAGGGGGCCTGGGGAACCCTGAAGCTTTCTTT

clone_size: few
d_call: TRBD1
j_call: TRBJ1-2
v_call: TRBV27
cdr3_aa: CASSSSGTGLDGYTF
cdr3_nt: TGTGCCAGCAGTTCGAGCGGGACAGGGCTCGATGGCTACACCTTC

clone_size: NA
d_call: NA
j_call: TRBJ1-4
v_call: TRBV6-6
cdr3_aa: CASSYSQVSGEKLFF
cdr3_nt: TGTGCCAGCAGTTACTCGCAAGTTAGCGGTGAAAAACTGTTTTTT

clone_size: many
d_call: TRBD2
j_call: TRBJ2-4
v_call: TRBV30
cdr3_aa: CAWTPPSNIGGAGEEDF
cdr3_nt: TGTGCCTGGACTCCCCCGAGTAATATCGGGGGGGCCGGTGAGGAAGACTTC

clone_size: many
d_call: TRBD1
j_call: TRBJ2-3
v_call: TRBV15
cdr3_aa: CATSRGTGTDTQYF
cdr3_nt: TGTGCCACCAGCAGAGGGACAGGGACAGATACGCAGTATTTT

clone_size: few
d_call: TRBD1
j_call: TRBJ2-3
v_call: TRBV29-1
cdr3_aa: CSVEDGQDPRDTQYF
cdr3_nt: TGCAGCGTTGAAGACGGACAGGACCCCAGAGATACGCAGTATTTT

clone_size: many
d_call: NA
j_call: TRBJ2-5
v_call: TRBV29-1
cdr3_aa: CSVEKGAETQYF
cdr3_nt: TGCAGCGTTGAAAAAGGGGCGGAGACCCAGTACTTC

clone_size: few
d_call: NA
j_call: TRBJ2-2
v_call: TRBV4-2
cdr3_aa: CASSQLQGTDTGELFF
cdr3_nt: TGTGCCAGCAGCCAGTTACAGGGAACGGACACCGGGGAGCTGTTTTTT

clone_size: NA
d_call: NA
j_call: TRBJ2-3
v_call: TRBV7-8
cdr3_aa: CASSLVVANTVADTQYF
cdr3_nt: TGTGCCAGCAGCTTAGTAGTCGCCAACACAGTGGCAGATACGCAGTATTTT

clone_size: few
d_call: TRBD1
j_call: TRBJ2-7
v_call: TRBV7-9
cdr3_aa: CASSPGPGTAYEQYF
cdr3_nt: TGTGCCAGCAGCCCTGGGCCCGGGACAGCCTACGAGCAGTACTTC

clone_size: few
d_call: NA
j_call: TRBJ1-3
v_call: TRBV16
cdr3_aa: CASSGQQNSGNTIYF
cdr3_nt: TGTGCCAGCAGCGGACAGCAAAACTCTGGAAACACCATATATTTT

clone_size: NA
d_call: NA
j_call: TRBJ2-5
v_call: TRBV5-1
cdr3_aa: CASSLASRETQYF
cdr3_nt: TGCGCCAGCAGCTTGGCTTCGAGAGAGACCCAGTACTTC

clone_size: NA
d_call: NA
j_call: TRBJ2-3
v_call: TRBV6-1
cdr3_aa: CASTPGTDTQYF
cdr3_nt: TGTGCCAGCACACCAGGCACAGATACGCAGTATTTT

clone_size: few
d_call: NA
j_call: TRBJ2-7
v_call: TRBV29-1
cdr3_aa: CSVGGGQAYEQYF
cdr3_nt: TGCAGCGTTGGCGGGGGACAGGCCTACGAGCAGTACTTC

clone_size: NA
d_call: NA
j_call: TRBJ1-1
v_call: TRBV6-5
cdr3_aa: CASSGSPGFAAEAFF
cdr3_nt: TGTGCCAGCAGTGGATCTCCCGGGTTTGCGGCTGAAGCTTTCTTT

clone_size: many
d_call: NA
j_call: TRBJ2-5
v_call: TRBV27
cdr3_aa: CASSPVSPLQETQYF
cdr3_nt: TGTGCCAGCAGTCCCGTTTCCCCCCTCCAAGAGACCCAGTACTTC

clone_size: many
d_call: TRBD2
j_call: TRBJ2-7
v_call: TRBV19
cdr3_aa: CASRASGPSEQYF
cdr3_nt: TGTGCCAGTCGGGCTAGCGGCCCCTCGGAGCAGTACTTC

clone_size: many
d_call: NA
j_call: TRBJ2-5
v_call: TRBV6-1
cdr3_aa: CASSETTQETQYF
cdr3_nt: TGTGCCAGCAGTGAAACTACCCAAGAGACCCAGTACTTC

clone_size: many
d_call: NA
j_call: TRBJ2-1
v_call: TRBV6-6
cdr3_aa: CASSFGGGSYNEQFF
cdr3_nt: TGTGCCAGCAGTTTTGGCGGAGGCTCCTACAATGAGCAGTTCTTC

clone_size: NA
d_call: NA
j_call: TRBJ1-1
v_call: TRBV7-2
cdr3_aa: CASSPPRVLRTEAFF
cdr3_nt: TGTGCCAGCAGCCCCCCCCGGGTTTTGAGAACTGAAGCTTTCTTT

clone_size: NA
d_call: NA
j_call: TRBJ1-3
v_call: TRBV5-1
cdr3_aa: CASSLSTAGNTIYF
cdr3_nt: TGCGCCAGCAGCTTGTCGACAGCTGGAAACACCATATATTTT

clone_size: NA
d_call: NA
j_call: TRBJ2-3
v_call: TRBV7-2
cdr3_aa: CASSLGAGVNTDTQYF
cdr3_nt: TGTGCCAGCAGCTTAGGGGCAGGGGTAAACACAGATACGCAGTATTTT

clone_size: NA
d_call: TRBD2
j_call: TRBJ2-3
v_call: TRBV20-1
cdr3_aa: CSATNRGLAQPDTQYF
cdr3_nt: TGCAGTGCTACCAATAGGGGACTAGCGCAGCCAGATACGCAGTATTTT

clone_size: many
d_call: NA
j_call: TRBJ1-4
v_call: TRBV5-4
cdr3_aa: CASSVDGIEDEKLFF
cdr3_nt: TGTGCCAGCAGCGTAGACGGGATAGAGGATGAAAAACTGTTTTTT

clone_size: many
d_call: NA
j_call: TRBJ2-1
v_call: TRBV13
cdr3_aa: CASSATGLVGEQFF
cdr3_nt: TGTGCCAGCAGCGCCACGGGTCTCGTCGGTGAGCAGTTCTTC

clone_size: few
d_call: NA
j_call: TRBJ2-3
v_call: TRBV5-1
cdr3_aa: CASSLVDSSTDTQYF
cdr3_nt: TGCGCCAGCAGCTTGGTGGACAGTAGCACAGATACGCAGTATTTT

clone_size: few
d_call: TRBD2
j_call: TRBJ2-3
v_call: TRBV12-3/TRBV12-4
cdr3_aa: CASIPGTSGFTDTQYF
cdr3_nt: TGTGCCAGCATTCCCGGGACTAGCGGATTCACAGATACGCAGTATTTT

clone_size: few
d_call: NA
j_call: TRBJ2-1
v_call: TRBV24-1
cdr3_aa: CATSDFPRDNEQFF
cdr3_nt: TGTGCCACCAGTGATTTTCCCAGGGACAATGAGCAGTTCTTC

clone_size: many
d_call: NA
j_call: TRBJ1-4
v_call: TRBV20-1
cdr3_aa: CSARAGAHNEKLFF
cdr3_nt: TGCAGTGCTAGAGCAGGGGCACATAATGAAAAACTGTTTTTT

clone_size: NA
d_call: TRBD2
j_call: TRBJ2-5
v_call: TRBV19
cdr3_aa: CASSTLAGGQETQYF
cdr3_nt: TGTGCCAGTAGTACCTTAGCGGGAGGGCAGGAGACCCAGTACTTC

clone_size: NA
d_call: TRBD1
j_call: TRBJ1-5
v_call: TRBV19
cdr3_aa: CASSDLTGVLDSNQPQHF
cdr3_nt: TGTGCCAGTAGCGACCTGACAGGGGTTTTGGATAGCAATCAGCCCCAGCATTTT

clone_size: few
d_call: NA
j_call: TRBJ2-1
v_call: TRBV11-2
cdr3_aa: CASAVQASSYNEQFF
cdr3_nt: TGTGCCAGCGCCGTACAGGCGAGCTCCTACAATGAGCAGTTCTTC

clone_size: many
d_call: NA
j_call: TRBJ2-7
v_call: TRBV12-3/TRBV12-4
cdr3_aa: CASSLTESRISYEQYF
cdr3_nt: TGTGCCAGCAGCCTAACAGAGTCCCGGATCTCCTACGAGCAGTACTTC